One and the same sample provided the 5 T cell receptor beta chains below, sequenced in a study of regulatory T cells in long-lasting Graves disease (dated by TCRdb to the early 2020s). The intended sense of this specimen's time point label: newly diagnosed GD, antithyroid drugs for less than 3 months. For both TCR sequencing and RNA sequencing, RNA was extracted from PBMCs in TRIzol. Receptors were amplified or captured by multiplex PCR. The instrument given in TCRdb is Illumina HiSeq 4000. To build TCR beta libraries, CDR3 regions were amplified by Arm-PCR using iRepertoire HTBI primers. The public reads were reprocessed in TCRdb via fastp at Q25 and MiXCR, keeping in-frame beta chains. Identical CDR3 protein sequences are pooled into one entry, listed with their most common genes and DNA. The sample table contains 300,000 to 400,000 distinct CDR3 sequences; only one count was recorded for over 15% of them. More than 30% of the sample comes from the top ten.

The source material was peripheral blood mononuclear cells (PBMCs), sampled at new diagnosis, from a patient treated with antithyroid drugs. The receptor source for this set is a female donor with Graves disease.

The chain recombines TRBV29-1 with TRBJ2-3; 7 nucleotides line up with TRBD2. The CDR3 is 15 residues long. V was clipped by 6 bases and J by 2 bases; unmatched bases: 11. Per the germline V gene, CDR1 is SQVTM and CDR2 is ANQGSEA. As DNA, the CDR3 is TGCAGCGTAAAGCCGCGCGGACTAGACACAGATACGCAGTATTTT. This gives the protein CSVKPRGLDTDTQYF.

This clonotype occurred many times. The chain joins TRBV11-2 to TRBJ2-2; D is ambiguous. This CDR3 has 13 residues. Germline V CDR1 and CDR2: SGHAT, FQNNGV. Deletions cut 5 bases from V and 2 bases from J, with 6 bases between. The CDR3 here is CASSVTNTGELFF. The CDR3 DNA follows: TGTGCCAGCAGCGTGACAAACACCGGGGAGCTGTTTTTT. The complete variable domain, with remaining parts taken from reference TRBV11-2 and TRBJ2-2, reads EAGVAQSPRYKIIEKRQSVAFWCNPISGHATLYWYQQILGQGPKLLIQFQNNGVVDDSQLPKDRFSAERLKGVDSTLKIQPAKLEDSAVYLCASSVTNTGELFFGEGSRLTVL.

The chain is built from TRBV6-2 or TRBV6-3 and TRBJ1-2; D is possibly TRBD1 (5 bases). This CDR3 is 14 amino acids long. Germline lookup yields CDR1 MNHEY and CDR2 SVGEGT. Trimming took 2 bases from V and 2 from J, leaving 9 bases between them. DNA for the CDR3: TGTGCCAGCAGTTACCGAGGGGCGAACTATGGCTACACCTTC. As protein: CASSYRGANYGYTF.

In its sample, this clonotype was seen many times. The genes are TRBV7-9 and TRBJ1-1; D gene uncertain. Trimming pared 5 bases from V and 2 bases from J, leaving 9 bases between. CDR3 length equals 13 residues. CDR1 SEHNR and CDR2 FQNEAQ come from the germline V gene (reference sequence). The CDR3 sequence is CASSPTSNTEAFF. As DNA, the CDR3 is TGTGCCAGCAGCCCAACCAGTAACACTGAAGCTTTCTTT. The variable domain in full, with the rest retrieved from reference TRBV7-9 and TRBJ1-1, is DTGVSQNPRHKITKRGQNVTFRCDPISEHNRLYWYRQTLGQGPEFLTYFQNEAQLEKSRLLSDRFSAERPKGSFSTLEIQRTEQGDSAMYLCASSPTSNTEAFFGQGTRLTVV.

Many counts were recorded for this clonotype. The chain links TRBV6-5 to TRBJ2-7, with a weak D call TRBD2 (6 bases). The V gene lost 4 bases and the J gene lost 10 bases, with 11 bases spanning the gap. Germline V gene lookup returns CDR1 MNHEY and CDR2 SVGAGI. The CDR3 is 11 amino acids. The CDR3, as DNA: TGTGCCAGCAGTTCGGGAGACGTCCAGTACTTC. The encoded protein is CASSSGDVQYF.